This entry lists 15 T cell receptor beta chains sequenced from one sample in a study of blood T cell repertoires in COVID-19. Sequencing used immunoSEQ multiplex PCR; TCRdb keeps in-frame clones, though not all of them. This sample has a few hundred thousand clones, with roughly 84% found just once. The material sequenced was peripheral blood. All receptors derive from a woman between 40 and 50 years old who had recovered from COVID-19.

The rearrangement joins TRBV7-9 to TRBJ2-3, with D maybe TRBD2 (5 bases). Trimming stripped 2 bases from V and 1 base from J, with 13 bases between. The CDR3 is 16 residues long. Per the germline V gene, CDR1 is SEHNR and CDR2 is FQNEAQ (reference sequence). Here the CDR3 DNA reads TGTGCCAGCAGCTTACGTTCGGGGAGACGCACAGATACGCAGTATTTT. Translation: CASSLRSGRRTDTQYF.

In DNA, the CDR3 is TGCGCCAGCAGCTTGGGGGGCGGACAGATCTATGGCTACACCTTC. Amino acid sequence: CASSLGGGQIYGYTF. J is TRBJ1-2 and V is TRBV5-1; D might be TRBD1 (6 bases). Germline CDR1 SGHRS, CDR2 YFSETQ. This CDR3 spans 15 amino acids. Trimming left V 0 bases short and J 4 bases short, with 13 bases between.

The CDR3 bases are TGTGCCAGCAGTTTTCGTGGGAGGTCTTCACCCCTCCACTTT. It translates to CASSFRGRSSPLHF. The rearrangement links TRBV28 to TRBJ1-6, with D unclear. In germline, CDR1 is MDHEN, CDR2 SYDVKM. Trimming removed 3 bases at V and 9 bases at J, with 12 bases between. The CDR3 sequence is 14 residues long. The full variable domain, with the rest looked up from reference TRBV28 and TRBJ1-6, is DVKVTQSSRYLVKRTGEKVFLECVQDMDHENMFWYRQDPGLGLRLIYFSYDVKMKEKGDIPEGYSVSREKKERFSLILESASTNQTSMYLCASSFRGRSSPLHFGNGTRLTVT.

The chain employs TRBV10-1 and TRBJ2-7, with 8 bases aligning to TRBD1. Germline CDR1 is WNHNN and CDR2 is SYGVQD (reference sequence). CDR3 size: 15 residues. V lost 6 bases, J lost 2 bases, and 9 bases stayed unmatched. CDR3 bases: TGCGCCAGCAGCCCCGACAGGGGCCTTCCCTACGAGCAGTACTTC. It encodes CASSPDRGLPYEQYF.

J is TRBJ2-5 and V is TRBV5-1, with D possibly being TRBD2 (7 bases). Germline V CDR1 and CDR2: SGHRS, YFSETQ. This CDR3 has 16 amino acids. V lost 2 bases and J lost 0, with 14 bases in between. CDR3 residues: CASSLAGHPNQETQYF. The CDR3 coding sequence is TGCGCCAGCAGCTTAGCGGGACATCCGAACCAAGAGACCCAGTACTTC.

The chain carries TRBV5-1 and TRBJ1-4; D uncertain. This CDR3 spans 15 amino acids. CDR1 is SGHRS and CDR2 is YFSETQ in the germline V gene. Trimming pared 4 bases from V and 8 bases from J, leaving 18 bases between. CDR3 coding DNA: TGCGCCAGCAGCCCCGCGGGGAACCCGGACGAAAAACTGTTTTTT. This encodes CASSPAGNPDEKLFF.

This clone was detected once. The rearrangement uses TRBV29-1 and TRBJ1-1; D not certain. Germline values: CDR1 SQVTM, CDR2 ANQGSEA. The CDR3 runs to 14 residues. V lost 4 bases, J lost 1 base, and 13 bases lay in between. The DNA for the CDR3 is TGCAGCGTTGCGAACCCCCGCGCGAACACTGAAGCTTTCTTT. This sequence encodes CSVANPRANTEAFF.

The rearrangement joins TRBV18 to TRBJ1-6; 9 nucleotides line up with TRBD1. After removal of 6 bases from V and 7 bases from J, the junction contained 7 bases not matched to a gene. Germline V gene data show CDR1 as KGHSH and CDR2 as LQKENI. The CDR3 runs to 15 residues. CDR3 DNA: TGTGCCAGCTCGCCCACCGGGACAGGGAATTCACCCCTCCACTTT. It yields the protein CASSPTGTGNSPLHF.

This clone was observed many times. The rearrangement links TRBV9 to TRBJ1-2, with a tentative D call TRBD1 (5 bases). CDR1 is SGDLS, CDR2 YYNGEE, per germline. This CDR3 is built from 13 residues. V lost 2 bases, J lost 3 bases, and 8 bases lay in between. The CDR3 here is CASSVGEDYGYTF. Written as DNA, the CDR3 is TGTGCCAGCAGCGTGGGGGAGGACTATGGCTACACCTTC.

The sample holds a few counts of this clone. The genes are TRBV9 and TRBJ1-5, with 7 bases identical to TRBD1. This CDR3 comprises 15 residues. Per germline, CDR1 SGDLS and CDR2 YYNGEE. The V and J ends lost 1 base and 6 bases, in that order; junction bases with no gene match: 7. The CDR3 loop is CASSVSTGSGQPQHF. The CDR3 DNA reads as TGTGCCAGCAGCGTATCGACAGGGTCGGGTCAGCCCCAGCATTTT.

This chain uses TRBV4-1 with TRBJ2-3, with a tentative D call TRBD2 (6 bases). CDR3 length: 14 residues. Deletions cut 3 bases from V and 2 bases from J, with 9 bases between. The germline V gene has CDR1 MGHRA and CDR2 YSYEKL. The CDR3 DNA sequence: TGCGCCAGCAGCCAGGGGACTCTCACAGATACGCAGTATTTT. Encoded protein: CASSQGTLTDTQYF.

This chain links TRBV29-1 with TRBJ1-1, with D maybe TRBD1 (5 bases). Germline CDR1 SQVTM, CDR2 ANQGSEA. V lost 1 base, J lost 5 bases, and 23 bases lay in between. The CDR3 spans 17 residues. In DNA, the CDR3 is TGCAGCGTTGAAGTACTGGGACGTAGGACTAGTGGGACTGAAGCTTTCTTT. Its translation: CSVEVLGRRTSGTEAFF.

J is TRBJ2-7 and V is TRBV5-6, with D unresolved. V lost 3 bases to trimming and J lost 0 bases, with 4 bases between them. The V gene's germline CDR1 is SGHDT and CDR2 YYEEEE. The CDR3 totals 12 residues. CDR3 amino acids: CASSSSSYEQYF. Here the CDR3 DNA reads TGTGCCAGCAGCTCATCCTCCTACGAGCAGTACTTC.

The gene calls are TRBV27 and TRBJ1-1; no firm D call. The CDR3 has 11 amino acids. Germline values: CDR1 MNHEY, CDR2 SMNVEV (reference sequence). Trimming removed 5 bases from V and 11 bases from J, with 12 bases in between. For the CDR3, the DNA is TGTGCCAGCAGTAGCGGTAGTGGTGCTTTCTTT. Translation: CASSSGSGAFF.

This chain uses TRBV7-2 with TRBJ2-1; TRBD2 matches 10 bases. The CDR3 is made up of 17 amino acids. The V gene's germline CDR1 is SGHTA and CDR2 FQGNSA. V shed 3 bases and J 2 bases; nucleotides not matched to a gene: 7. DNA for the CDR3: TGTGCCAGCAGCTTTCTGGCTAGCGGGGGAGCCTACAATGAGCAGTTCTTC. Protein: CASSFLASGGAYNEQFF.